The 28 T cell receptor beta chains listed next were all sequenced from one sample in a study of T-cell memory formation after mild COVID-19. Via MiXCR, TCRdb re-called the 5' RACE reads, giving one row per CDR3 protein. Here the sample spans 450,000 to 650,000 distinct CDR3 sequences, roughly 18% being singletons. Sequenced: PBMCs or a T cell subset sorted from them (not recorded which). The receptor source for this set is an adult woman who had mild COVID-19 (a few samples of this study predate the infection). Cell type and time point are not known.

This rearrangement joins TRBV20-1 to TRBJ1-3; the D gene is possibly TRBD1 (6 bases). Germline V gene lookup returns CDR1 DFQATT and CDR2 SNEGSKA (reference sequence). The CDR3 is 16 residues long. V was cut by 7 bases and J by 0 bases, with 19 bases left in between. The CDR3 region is CSVAPWQGSSGNTIYF. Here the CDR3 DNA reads TGCAGTGTCGCACCTTGGCAGGGGAGCTCTGGAAACACCATATATTTT.

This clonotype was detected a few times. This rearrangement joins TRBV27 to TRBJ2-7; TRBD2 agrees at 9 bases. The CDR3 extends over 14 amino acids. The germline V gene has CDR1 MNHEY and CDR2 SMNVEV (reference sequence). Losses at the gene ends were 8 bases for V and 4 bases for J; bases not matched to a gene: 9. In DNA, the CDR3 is TGTGCCAGCGCCTGGGCTAGCGGGGCTTACGAGCAGTACTTC. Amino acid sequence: CASAWASGAYEQYF.

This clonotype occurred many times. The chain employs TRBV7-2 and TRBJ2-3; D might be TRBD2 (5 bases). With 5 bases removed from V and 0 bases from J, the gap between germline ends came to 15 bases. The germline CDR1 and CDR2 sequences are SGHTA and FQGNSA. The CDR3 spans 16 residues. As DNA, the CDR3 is TGTGCCAGCAGCCCCAGGACTCGCTCTAGCACAGATACGCAGTATTTT. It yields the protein CASSPRTRSSTDTQYF.

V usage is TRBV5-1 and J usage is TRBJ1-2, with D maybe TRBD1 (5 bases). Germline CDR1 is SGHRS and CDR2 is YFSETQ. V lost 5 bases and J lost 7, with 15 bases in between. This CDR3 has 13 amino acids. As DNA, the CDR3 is TGCGCCAGCAGGCCAGACAGCGACGGTGGCTACACCTTC. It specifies CASRPDSDGGYTF.

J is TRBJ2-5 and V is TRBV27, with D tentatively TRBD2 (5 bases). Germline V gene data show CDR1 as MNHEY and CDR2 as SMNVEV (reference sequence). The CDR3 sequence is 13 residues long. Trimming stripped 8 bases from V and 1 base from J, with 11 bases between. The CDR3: CASGRTFQETQYF. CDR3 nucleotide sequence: TGTGCCAGCGGCAGGACTTTCCAAGAGACCCAGTACTTC.

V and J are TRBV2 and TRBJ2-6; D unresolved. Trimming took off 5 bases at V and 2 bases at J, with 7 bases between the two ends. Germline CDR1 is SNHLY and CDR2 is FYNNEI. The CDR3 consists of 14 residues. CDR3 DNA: TGTGCCAGCAGTTATGTCACTGGGGCCAACGTCCTGACTTTC. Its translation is CASSYVTGANVLTF.

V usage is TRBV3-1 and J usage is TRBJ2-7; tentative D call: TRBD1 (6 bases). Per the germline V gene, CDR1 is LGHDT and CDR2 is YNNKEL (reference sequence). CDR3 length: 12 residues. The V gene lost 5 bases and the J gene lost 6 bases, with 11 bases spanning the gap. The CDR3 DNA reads TGTGCCAGCAGCTTCAGGGGTCGCGAGCAGTACTTC. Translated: CASSFRGREQYF.

The chain's CDR3 is CASSLEGSDTGGELFF. The CDR3, as DNA: TGTGCCAGCAGCCTAGAGGGTAGTGACACGGGCGGGGAGCTGTTTTTT. The J gene is TRBJ2-2, the V gene TRBV12-3 or TRBV12-4; D is possibly TRBD2 (5 bases). V lost 6 bases, J lost 7 bases, and 21 bases lay in between. There are 16 residues in the CDR3.

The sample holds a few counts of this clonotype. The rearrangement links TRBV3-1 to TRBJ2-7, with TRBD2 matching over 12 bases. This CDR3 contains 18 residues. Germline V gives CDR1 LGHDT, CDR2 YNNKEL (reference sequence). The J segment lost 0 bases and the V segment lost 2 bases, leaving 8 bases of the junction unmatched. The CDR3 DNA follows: TGTGCCAGCAGCCAACGACTAGCGGGGGATGTTAGCTCCTACGAGCAGTACTTC. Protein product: CASSQRLAGDVSSYEQYF.

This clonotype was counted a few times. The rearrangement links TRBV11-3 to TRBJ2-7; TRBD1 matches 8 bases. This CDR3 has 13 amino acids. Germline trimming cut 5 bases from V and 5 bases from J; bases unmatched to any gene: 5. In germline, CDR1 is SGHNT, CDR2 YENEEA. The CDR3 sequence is CASSVGQGDEQYF. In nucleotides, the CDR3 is TGTGCCAGCAGCGTCGGACAGGGAGACGAGCAGTACTTC.

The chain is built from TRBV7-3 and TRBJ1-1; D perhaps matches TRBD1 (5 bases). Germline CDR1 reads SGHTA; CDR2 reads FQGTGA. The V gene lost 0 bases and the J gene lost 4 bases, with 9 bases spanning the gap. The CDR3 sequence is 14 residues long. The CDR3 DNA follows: TGTGCCAGCAGCTTAACGTCGGGGGGCACTGAAGCTTTCTTT. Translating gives CASSLTSGGTEAFF.

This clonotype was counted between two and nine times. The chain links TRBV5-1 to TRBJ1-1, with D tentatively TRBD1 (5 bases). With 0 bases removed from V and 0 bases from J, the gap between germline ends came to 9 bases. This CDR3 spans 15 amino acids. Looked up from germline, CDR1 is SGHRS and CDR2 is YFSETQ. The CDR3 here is CASSLDQGVNTEAFF. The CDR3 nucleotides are TGCGCCAGCAGCTTGGATCAGGGAGTGAACACTGAAGCTTTCTTT.

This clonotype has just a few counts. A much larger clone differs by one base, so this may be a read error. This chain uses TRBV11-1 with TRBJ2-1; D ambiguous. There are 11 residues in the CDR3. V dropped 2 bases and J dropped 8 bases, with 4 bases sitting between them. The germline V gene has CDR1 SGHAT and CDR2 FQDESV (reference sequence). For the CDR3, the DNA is TGTGCCAGCAGCTTAATCGATGAGCAGTTCTTC. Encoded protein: CASSLIDEQFF.

Here the CDR3 DNA reads TGTGCCAGCAGATCCCTCCGGGGGGCCGGGGCCTACGAGCAGTACTTC. It is translated as CASRSLRGAGAYEQYF. This sequence joins TRBV12-3 or TRBV12-4 and TRBJ2-7, with TRBD2 as a possible D gene (7 bases). V was shortened by 6 bases and J by 2 bases, with 20 bases between the two germline ends. The CDR3 loop spans 16 amino acids.

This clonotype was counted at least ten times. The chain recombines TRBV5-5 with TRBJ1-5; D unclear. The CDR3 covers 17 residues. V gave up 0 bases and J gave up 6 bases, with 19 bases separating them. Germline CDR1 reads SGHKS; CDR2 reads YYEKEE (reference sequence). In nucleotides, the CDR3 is TGTGCCAGCAGCTTGGGATGGGAGGTCGAAGCAGTTCAGCCCCAGCATTTT. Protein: CASSLGWEVEAVQPQHF. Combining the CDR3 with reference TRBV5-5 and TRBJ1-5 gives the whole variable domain DAGVTQSPTHLIKTRGQQVTLRCSPISGHKSVSWYQQVLGQGPQFIFQYYEKEERGRGNFPDRFSARQFPNYSSELNVNALLLGDSALYLCASSLGWEVEAVQPQHFGDGTRLSIL.

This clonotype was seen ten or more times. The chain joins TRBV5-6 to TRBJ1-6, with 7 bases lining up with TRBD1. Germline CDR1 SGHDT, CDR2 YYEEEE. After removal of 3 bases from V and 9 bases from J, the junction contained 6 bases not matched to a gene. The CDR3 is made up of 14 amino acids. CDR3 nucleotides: TGTGCCAGCAGCTCACTACAGGGGAGTTCACCCCTCCACTTT. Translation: CASSSLQGSSPLHF.

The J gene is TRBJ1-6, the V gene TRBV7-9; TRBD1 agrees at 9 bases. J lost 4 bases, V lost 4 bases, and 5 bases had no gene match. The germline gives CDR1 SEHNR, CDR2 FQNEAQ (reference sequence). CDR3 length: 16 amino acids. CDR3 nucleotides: TGTGCCAGCAGCTCCGGACAGGGGTTTTATAATTCACCCCTCCACTTT. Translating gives CASSSGQGFYNSPLHF.

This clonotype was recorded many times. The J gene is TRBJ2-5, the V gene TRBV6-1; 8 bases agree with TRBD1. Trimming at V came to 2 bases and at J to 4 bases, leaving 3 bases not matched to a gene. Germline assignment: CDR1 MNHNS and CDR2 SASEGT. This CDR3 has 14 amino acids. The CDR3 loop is CASSETQGGETQYF. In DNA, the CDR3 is TGTGCCAGCAGTGAAACACAGGGGGGAGAGACCCAGTACTTC.

The chain's CDR3 is CSARPARNQGPGSPLHF. The CDR3 nucleotides read TGCAGTGCTAGGCCCGCCCGTAATCAGGGGCCTGGTTCACCCCTCCACTTT. This chain uses TRBV20-1 with TRBJ1-6; possibly TRBD1 for D (6 bases). Germline V gene lookup returns CDR1 DFQATT and CDR2 SNEGSKA (reference sequence). The CDR3 has 17 residues. Trimming left V 3 bases short and J 9 bases short, with 24 bases between.

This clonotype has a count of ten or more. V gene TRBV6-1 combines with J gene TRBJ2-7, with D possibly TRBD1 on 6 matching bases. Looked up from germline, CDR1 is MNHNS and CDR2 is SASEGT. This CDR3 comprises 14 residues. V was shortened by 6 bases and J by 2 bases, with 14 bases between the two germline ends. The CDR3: CASSAQGGPYEQYF. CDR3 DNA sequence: TGTGCCAGCAGCGCGCAAGGGGGTCCCTACGAGCAGTACTTC.

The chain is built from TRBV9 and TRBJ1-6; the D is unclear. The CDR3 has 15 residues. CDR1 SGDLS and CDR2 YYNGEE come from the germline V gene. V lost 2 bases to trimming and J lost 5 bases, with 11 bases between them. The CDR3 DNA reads TGTGCCAGCAGCGTTGAAGGAGTAAATAATTCACCCCTCCACTTT. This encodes CASSVEGVNNSPLHF.

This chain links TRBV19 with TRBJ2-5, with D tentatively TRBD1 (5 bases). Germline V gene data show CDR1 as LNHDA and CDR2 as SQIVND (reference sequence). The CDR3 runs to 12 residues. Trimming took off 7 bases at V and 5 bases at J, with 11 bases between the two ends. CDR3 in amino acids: CASTKPGETQYF. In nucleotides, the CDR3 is TGTGCCAGTACTAAGCCAGGGGAGACCCAGTACTTC.

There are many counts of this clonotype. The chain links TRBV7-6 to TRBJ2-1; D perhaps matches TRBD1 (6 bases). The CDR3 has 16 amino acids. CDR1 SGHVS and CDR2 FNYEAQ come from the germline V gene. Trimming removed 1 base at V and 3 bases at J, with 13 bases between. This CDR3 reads CASSLGNRASYNEQFF. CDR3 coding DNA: TGTGCCAGCAGCTTAGGAAACAGGGCCAGCTACAATGAGCAGTTCTTC.

CDR3 in amino acids: CASSFGWNTEAFF. CDR3 DNA sequence: TGTGCCAGCAGCTTCGGGTGGAACACTGAAGCTTTCTTT. J is TRBJ1-1 and V is TRBV7-9; D not resolved. Germline CDR1 SEHNR, CDR2 FQNEAQ (reference sequence). Deletions cut 3 bases from V and 1 base from J, with 6 bases between. The CDR3 covers 13 residues.

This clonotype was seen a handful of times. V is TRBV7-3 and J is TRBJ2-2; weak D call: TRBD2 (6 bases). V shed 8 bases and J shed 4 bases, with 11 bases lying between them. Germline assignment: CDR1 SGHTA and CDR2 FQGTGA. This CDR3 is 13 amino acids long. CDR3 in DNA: TGTGCCAGCGTGGGACTGATCACCGGGGAGCTGTTTTTT. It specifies CASVGLITGELFF.

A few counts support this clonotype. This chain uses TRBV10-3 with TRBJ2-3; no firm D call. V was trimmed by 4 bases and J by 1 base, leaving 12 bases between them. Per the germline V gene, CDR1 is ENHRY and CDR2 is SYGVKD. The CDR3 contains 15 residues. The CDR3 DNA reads TGTGCCATCAGTGCCTTGGACGTTGGCACAGATACGCAGTATTTT. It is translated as CAISALDVGTDTQYF.

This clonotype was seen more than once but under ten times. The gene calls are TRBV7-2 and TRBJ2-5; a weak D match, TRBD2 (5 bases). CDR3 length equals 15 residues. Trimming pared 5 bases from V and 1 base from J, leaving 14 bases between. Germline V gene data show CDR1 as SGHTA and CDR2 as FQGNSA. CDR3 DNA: TGTGCCAGCAGCCCCTTCAGAGGGCCCCAAGAGACCCAGTACTTC. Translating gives CASSPFRGPQETQYF.

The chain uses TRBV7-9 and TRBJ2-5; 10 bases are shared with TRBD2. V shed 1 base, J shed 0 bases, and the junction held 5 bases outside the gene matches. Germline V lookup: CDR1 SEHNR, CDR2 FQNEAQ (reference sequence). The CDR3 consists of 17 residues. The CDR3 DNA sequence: TGTGCCAGCAGCTTAGATGTACTAGCGGGGCACCAAGAGACCCAGTACTTC. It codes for CASSLDVLAGHQETQYF.